The source of this T cell receptor beta chain is a study of a mutant IDH1 vaccine in newly diagnosed glioma (TCRdb year 2021). A note on the overall study: In the chemotherapy-containing groups, vaccination started alongside temozolomide cycles, whereas in patients who had radiotherapy alone it started 4-6 weeks after radiotherapy. Peripheral blood samples were drawn at six visits, namely V03 (baseline), V05, V07, V10, V12 and V13. Visit V12 was the week-35 safety follow-up and visit V13 was the week-47 end of study. For exploratory analyses, some 24 treated patients had longitudinal TCRB deep sequencing done wherever samples were available. Of the 32 patients who were treated, approximately 60% were male and roughly 40% were female, and the mean age was around 41 years. Before enrollment, most patients had been given radiochemotherapy with temozolomide as standard therapy, while the rest had received either radiotherapy alone or temozolomide alone. Summary of the overall study and its limitations: Across multiple MHC alleles, vaccine-induced immune responses were seen in around 93% of patients. Changes in the top peripheral T cell clonotypes picked up by TCRB sequencing did not appear to be linked to pseudoprogression. The authors stated that sample limitations prevented analyses of patient blood samples from being reproduced. Selection of PBMC samples for TCRB deep sequencing was based on availability.

Notes on this clone: The antigen it binds to is not known. No base qualities exist here, and no much larger clone lies one base off it.

Receptor amplification or capture employed the immunoSEQ multiplex PCR assay. The hsTCRB Kit was used according to the manufacturer's protocol to amplify rearranged TCR beta chain sequences. Sequencing of TCRB libraries was carried out on an Illumina MiSeq. In the original analysis: Demultiplexing, trimming and gene mapping were performed with the kit vendor's proprietary platform. Sourced from immuneACCESS, this table was stored by TCRdb with only in-frame sequences that have V and J called. A share of the clones is absent; for the studies checked, an unresolved V gene accounts for under half, and the remainder has no known explanation. V, J and clone size are those of that table, while D and trimming were read from the DNA. This sample lists 55,000 to 65,000 clones; roughly 84% were detected once. 3.5% to 4.5% of the sample rests with the top ten. Taken with the paper, the label for time point translates to: week 35, safety follow-up. Each vaccine dose was 300 ug of a 20-mer mutant IDH1 peptide in Montanide, given subcutaneously with topical imiquimod. Patients received eight vaccinations in weeks 1, 3, 5, 7, 11, 15, 19 and 23, corresponding to visits V03 through V10. The donors had newly diagnosed IDH1-mutant astrocytomas of WHO grade 3 or 4 that showed loss of nuclear ATRX. The samples were drawn from NOA16, a multicentre, single-arm, open-label phase I trial in Germany that tested a mutant IDH1 peptide vaccine in humans for the first time. Genomic DNA for TCRB sequencing was extracted from EDTA blood using the DNeasy Blood and Tissue Kit.

The receptor was isolated from a man aged 30-40 years with glioma. The material sequenced was PBMCs, taken from a glioma patient whose treatment included an IDH1 peptide vaccine.

CDR3 protein: CASSITGTSSYEQYF. The sequenced DNA is TGTGCCAGTAGTATCACCGGGACTAGCTCCTACGAGCAGTACTTC. This sequence uses TRBV19 and TRBJ2-5, with 8 bases aligning to TRBD2. The end of the DNA aligns better with TRBJ2-7, so the J call may be wrong. The germline V gene (reference sequence) supplies CDR1 LNHDA and CDR2 SQIVND. Including cysteine and phenylalanine, the CDR3 has 15 amino acids. Of all the DNA, just the CDR3 is kept, 45 bases in frame from base 1.